A selection of T cell receptor beta chains follows, all from one sample in a study of cytomegalovirus exposure and HLA in healthy donors. Repertoires were generated with immunoSEQ multiplex PCR, while TCRdb's copy carries only in-frame clones and drops some. Of about 130,000 clones in the sample, roughly four fifths were seen once. The source material was PBMCs. The receptors shown here come from a man under 40 in good health and CMV-seropositive. The CDR3 runs from the conserved cysteine through the conserved F or W. The order of the fields is clone size, J gene, D gene, V gene, CDR3 protein, CDR3 DNA. D genes are given only for firm matches. Clone size appears in some rows only: once, few, many, or a class for an expanded clone.

clone size: NA
J gene: TRBJ2-7
D gene: TRBD1
V gene: TRBV7-3
CDR3 protein: CASSDSFAGGGEQYF
CDR3 DNA: TGTGCCAGCAGCGATTCCTTTGCAGGGGGCGGCGAGCAGTACTTC

clone size: NA
J gene: TRBJ1-5
D gene: NA
V gene: TRBV6-1
CDR3 protein: CASSDRVDRPQHF
CDR3 DNA: TGTGCCAGCAGTGACCGGGTGGATCGGCCCCAGCATTTT

clone size: NA
J gene: TRBJ2-7
D gene: NA
V gene: TRBV5-1
CDR3 protein: CASSLVPSSYEQYF
CDR3 DNA: TGCGCCAGCAGCTTGGTACCCAGCTCCTACGAGCAGTACTTC

clone size: once
J gene: TRBJ2-7
D gene: NA
V gene: TRBV30
CDR3 protein: CAWSVDRSYEQYF
CDR3 DNA: TGTGCCTGGAGTGTGGACAGATCCTACGAGCAGTACTTC

clone size: NA
J gene: TRBJ2-3
D gene: TRBD2
V gene: TRBV7-2
CDR3 protein: CASSLWGTSGSSTDTQYF
CDR3 DNA: TGTGCCAGCAGCTTATGGGGGACTAGCGGTTCTAGCACAGATACGCAGTATTTT

clone size: few
J gene: TRBJ1-5
D gene: NA
V gene: TRBV10-3
CDR3 protein: CAISEGGFGNQPQHF
CDR3 DNA: TGTGCCATCAGTGAGGGAGGGTTTGGCAATCAGCCCCAGCATTTT

clone size: NA
J gene: TRBJ1-2
D gene: TRBD1
V gene: TRBV6-5
CDR3 protein: CASSLWTGSGYTF
CDR3 DNA: TGTGCCAGCAGTCTATGGACAGGGAGCGGCTACACCTTC

clone size: NA
J gene: TRBJ1-1
D gene: NA
V gene: TRBV10-3
CDR3 protein: CAISEGPGTEAFF
CDR3 DNA: TGTGCCATCAGTGAGGGGCCTGGCACTGAAGCTTTCTTT

clone size: NA
J gene: TRBJ2-7
D gene: TRBD1
V gene: TRBV2
CDR3 protein: CANSRGPSSYEQYF
CDR3 DNA: TGTGCCAACTCCAGGGGGCCCAGCTCCTACGAGCAGTACTTC

clone size: NA
J gene: TRBJ2-7
D gene: TRBD2
V gene: TRBV5-1
CDR3 protein: CASSLVSGGTYEQYF
CDR3 DNA: TGCGCCAGCAGCTTGGTGAGCGGGGGCACCTACGAGCAGTACTTC

clone size: NA
J gene: TRBJ2-7
D gene: NA
V gene: TRBV11-2
CDR3 protein: CASTRAGPIYEQYF
CDR3 DNA: TGTGCCAGCACTCGGGCGGGACCTATTTACGAGCAGTACTTC

clone size: NA
J gene: TRBJ2-3
D gene: NA
V gene: TRBV7-7
CDR3 protein: CASSLGGLVDTQYF
CDR3 DNA: TGTGCCAGCAGCTTGGGGGGTTTGGTAGATACGCAGTATTTT

clone size: NA
J gene: TRBJ1-5
D gene: TRBD1
V gene: TRBV5-1
CDR3 protein: CASSSGQEGQPQHF
CDR3 DNA: TGCGCCAGCAGCTCGGGACAGGAAGGACAGCCCCAGCATTTT

clone size: NA
J gene: TRBJ1-1
D gene: TRBD1
V gene: TRBV18
CDR3 protein: CASSPPGQPVNTEAFF
CDR3 DNA: TGTGCCAGCTCACCACCGGGACAGCCAGTAAACACTGAAGCTTTCTTT

clone size: NA
J gene: TRBJ2-1
D gene: TRBD1
V gene: TRBV2
CDR3 protein: CASKGQGGNEQFF
CDR3 DNA: TGTGCCAGCAAAGGACAGGGGGGGAATGAGCAGTTCTTC

clone size: NA
J gene: TRBJ2-7
D gene: NA
V gene: TRBV6-1
CDR3 protein: CASSARAYEQYF
CDR3 DNA: TGTGCCAGCAGTGCAAGAGCCTACGAGCAGTACTTC

clone size: NA
J gene: TRBJ2-3
D gene: TRBD2
V gene: TRBV19
CDR3 protein: CASRTSGTDTQYF
CDR3 DNA: TGTGCCAGCAGGACTAGCGGCACAGATACGCAGTATTTT

clone size: NA
J gene: TRBJ1-4
D gene: TRBD1
V gene: TRBV7-9
CDR3 protein: CASSLWTGLNEKLFF
CDR3 DNA: TGTGCCAGCAGCCTCTGGACAGGCCTTAATGAAAAACTGTTTTTT

clone size: NA
J gene: TRBJ2-1
D gene: TRBD2
V gene: TRBV27
CDR3 protein: CASSSPSGSSYNEQFF
CDR3 DNA: TGTGCCAGCAGTTCCCCTAGCGGGAGCTCCTACAATGAGCAGTTCTTC

clone size: NA
J gene: TRBJ1-4
D gene: TRBD1
V gene: TRBV7-2
CDR3 protein: CASSLGDRDGEKLFF
CDR3 DNA: TGTGCCAGCAGCTTAGGGGACAGGGATGGGGAAAAACTGTTTTTT

clone size: NA
J gene: TRBJ1-1
D gene: NA
V gene: TRBV5-1
CDR3 protein: CASSLGVGGGTEAFF
CDR3 DNA: TGCGCCAGCAGCTTGGGGGTAGGGGGGGGCACTGAAGCTTTCTTT

clone size: NA
J gene: TRBJ2-5
D gene: TRBD2
V gene: TRBV10-1
CDR3 protein: CASSESGSGEAQYF
CDR3 DNA: TGCGCCAGCAGTGAGTCGGGGAGCGGGGAGGCCCAGTACTTC

clone size: NA
J gene: TRBJ2-1
D gene: NA
V gene: TRBV11-2
CDR3 protein: CASSLTHIYNEQFF
CDR3 DNA: TGTGCCAGCAGCCTGACACATATCTACAATGAGCAGTTCTTC

clone size: NA
J gene: TRBJ1-1
D gene: NA
V gene: TRBV2
CDR3 protein: CASHKRGTEAFF
CDR3 DNA: TGTGCCAGCCACAAAAGGGGGACTGAAGCTTTCTTT

clone size: NA
J gene: TRBJ1-1
D gene: TRBD1
V gene: TRBV25-1
CDR3 protein: CASSDGQGWTEAFF
CDR3 DNA: TGTGCCAGCAGTGATGGACAGGGGTGGACTGAAGCTTTCTTT

clone size: NA
J gene: TRBJ2-1
D gene: NA
V gene: TRBV11-2
CDR3 protein: CASSFLATLSSPYNEQFF
CDR3 DNA: TGTGCCAGCAGCTTCCTAGCGACCTTATCGTCCCCCTACAATGAGCAGTTCTTC

clone size: NA
J gene: TRBJ1-6
D gene: TRBD1
V gene: TRBV4-1
CDR3 protein: CASSQPTGKKVSPLHF
CDR3 DNA: TGCGCCAGCAGCCAGCCGACAGGGAAGAAAGTATCACCCCTCCACTTT

clone size: NA
J gene: TRBJ2-7
D gene: TRBD1
V gene: TRBV19
CDR3 protein: CASSPQTGYEQYF
CDR3 DNA: TGTGCCAGTAGTCCACAGACAGGGTACGAGCAGTACTTC

clone size: NA
J gene: TRBJ2-1
D gene: TRBD2
V gene: TRBV28
CDR3 protein: CASSLLAGRNEQFF
CDR3 DNA: TGTGCCAGCAGTTTGTTAGCGGGAAGGAATGAGCAGTTCTTC

clone size: NA
J gene: TRBJ2-7
D gene: NA
V gene: TRBV5-1
CDR3 protein: CASSLFPGEVPYEQYF
CDR3 DNA: TGCGCCAGCAGCTTGTTTCCGGGAGAGGTGCCCTACGAGCAGTACTTC

clone size: NA
J gene: TRBJ2-3
D gene: TRBD1
V gene: TRBV5-1
CDR3 protein: CASSLALGQVRTDTQYF
CDR3 DNA: TGCGCCAGCAGCTTGGCCCTGGGACAGGTCCGCACAGATACGCAGTATTTT

clone size: NA
J gene: TRBJ1-2
D gene: NA
V gene: TRBV29-1
CDR3 protein: CSVGQAAGGYGYTF
CDR3 DNA: TGCAGCGTTGGCCAGGCGGCAGGAGGCTATGGCTACACCTTC

clone size: NA
J gene: TRBJ1-1
D gene: TRBD1
V gene: TRBV18
CDR3 protein: CASSLGQGGNTEAFF
CDR3 DNA: TGTGCCAGCTCACTGGGACAGGGAGGGAACACTGAAGCTTTCTTT

clone size: NA
J gene: TRBJ1-5
D gene: NA
V gene: TRBV19
CDR3 protein: CASSIRAGGGNQPQHF
CDR3 DNA: TGTGCCAGTAGTATTCGGGCGGGGGGAGGCAATCAGCCCCAGCATTTT

clone size: few
J gene: TRBJ1-2
D gene: TRBD1
V gene: TRBV10-1
CDR3 protein: CASSERGQGANYGYTF
CDR3 DNA: TGCGCCAGCAGTGAAAGAGGACAGGGAGCTAACTATGGCTACACCTTC

clone size: NA
J gene: TRBJ1-2
D gene: NA
V gene: TRBV15
CDR3 protein: CATTADSYGYTF
CDR3 DNA: TGTGCCACCACCGCGGACAGCTATGGCTACACCTTC

clone size: NA
J gene: TRBJ1-2
D gene: TRBD1
V gene: TRBV4-3
CDR3 protein: CASSQGDRDYGYTF
CDR3 DNA: TGCGCCAGCAGCCAAGGGGACAGGGACTATGGCTACACCTTC